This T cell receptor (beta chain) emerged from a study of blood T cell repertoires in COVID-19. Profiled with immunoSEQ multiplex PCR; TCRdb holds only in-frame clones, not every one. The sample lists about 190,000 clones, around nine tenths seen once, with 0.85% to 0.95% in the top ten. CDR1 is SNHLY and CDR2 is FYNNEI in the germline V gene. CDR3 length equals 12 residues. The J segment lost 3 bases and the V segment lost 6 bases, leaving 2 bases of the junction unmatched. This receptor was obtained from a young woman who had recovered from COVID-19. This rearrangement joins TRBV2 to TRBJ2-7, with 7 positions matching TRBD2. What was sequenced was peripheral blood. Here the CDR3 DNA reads TGTGCCAGCAGGCCTAGCGGCTACGAGCAGTACGTC. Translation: CASRPSGYEQYV.